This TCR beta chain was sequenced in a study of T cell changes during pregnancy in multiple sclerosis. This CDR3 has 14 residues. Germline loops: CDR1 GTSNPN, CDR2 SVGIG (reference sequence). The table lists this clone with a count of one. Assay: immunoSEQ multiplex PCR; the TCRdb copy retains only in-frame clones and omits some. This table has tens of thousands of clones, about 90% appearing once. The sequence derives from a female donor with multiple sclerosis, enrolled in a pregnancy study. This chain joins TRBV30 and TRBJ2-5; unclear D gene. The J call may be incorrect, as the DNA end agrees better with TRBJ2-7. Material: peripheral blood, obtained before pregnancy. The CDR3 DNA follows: TGTGCCTGGAGAGTTCCCTATCGCCGAATCGAGCAGTACTTC. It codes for CAWRVPYRRIEQYF.